This T cell receptor (beta chain) appears in the sequencing data of a study of CD8+CD57+ T cells in acquired aplastic anemia. At the level of the study: An average of roughly 3 ug of DNA was obtained from sorted CD4+ and CD8+ cells. Study observations and caveats: Roughly 29 was the count of CD8+ CDR3 sequences that patients shared with controls.

To note about this clonotype: Its antigen is unknown.

Researchers used genomic DNA as the template to profile TCR beta VDJ and CDR3. TCRdb fed the reads into MiXCR, producing one record per CDR3 protein. The sample consists of 35,000 to 45,000 distinct CDR3 sequences, 68% of them appearing once. Trimming stripped 7 bases from V and 2 bases from J, with 14 bases between. The germline V gene has CDR1 LNHDA and CDR2 SQIVND (reference sequence). The CDR3 length is 14 residues. The sequenced sample was sorted CD4+, CD8+, or CD8+CD57+ T cells (not recorded which) from PBMCs. The chain uses TRBV19 and TRBJ2-5; D remains ambiguous. This receptor was taken from a human donor in good health, serving as a control. The CDR3 DNA follows: TGTGCCAGTACCGACCGGGCCGGGCAAGAGACCCAGTACTTC. Its translation: CASTDRAGQETQYF.